This record looks at one T cell receptor beta chain sequence and its context. The data were taken from a study of blood T cell repertoires in COVID-19. At the level of the study: Material from acute and convalescent COVID-19 was sourced from the United States, Italy and Spain. The analysed material was cDNA or gDNA that came from T cells, B-cell-depleted T cells, or PBMCs.

Original processing methods: Nucleated cell counts were estimated from reference gene primer amplification. Profiling relied on immunoSEQ multiplex PCR, and the TCRdb table lists in-frame clones only, not all of them. The DNA was the basis for D and trimming; V, J and clone size are from that table. The sample gives approximately 100,000 clones, roughly 82% of which show up once; 4.8% is in the top ten. Germline CDR1 is MNHEY and CDR2 is SVGEGT. This CDR3 is built from 20 residues. With 0 bases clipped from V and 5 bases from J, the junction kept 21 bases outside the gene matches. The genes are TRBV6-2 or TRBV6-3 and TRBJ2-7; 8 nucleotides line up with TRBD2. The sequence was obtained from a man aged 55 to 70 with acute or convalescent COVID-19. Input material: peripheral blood. The CDR3 protein is CASSYSIDKPGLEVWHEQYF. CDR3 nucleotide sequence: TGTGCCAGCAGTTACTCGATTGATAAACCGGGACTAGAGGTATGGCACGAGCAGTACTTC.